The 22 T cell receptor beta chains below all came from one sample that was sequenced in a study of a mutant IDH1 vaccine in newly diagnosed glioma. Specified time point: week 35, safety follow-up. What each vaccine dose contained was 300 ug of mutant IDH1 20-mer peptide, accompanied by topical imiquimod. These TCRs are of unknown antigen specificity. Assay used: immunoSEQ multiplex PCR; TCRdb lists only in-frame clones, some missing. The sample consists of around 60,000 clones, 75% to 85% of them appearing once. The source material was PBMCs, sampled from a glioma patient whose treatment included an IDH1 peptide vaccine. The receptor source for this set is a man aged 40-55 years with glioma.

The chain combines TRBV4-3 with TRBJ2-7, with 11 bases matching TRBD1. Germline V gene data show CDR1 as LGHNA and CDR2 as YSLEER. Germline trimming cut 4 bases from V and 1 base from J; bases unmatched to any gene: 6. This CDR3 spans 16 amino acids. The CDR3 sequence: CASSRSGTGGSYEQYF. DNA for the CDR3: TGCGCCAGCAGCCGTTCCGGGACAGGGGGTTCCTACGAGCAGTACTTC.

The chain is built from TRBV2 and TRBJ2-5; no firm D call. V lost 3 bases and J lost 8, with 7 bases in between. From germline, CDR1 is SNHLY and CDR2 FYNNEI. The CDR3 has 11 amino acids. The CDR3: CASSDWPTQYF. CDR3 nucleotide sequence: TGTGCCAGCAGTGATTGGCCTACCCAGTACTTC.

The chain recombines TRBV4-1 with TRBJ1-2, with D possibly being TRBD1 (5 bases). With 0 bases removed from V and 9 bases from J, the gap between germline ends came to 14 bases. The CDR3 spans 14 residues. CDR1 and CDR2 (germline): MGHRA, YSYEKL. The CDR3 here is CASSQDPYGASYTF. CDR3 in DNA: TGCGCCAGCAGCCAAGATCCGTACGGGGCCAGCTACACCTTC.

The chain joins TRBV29-1 to TRBJ2-3; D ambiguous. Germline V gives CDR1 SQVTM, CDR2 ANQGSEA. This CDR3 spans 13 amino acids. V was trimmed by 6 bases and J by 1 base, leaving 11 bases between them. In DNA, the CDR3 is TGCAGCGTCATAGGCAGCGGCACAGATACGCAGTATTTT. This gives the protein CSVIGSGTDTQYF.

CDR3: CASSYPGLAGLRFF. CDR3 coding DNA: TGTGCCAGTAGTTATCCGGGACTAGCGGGACTGCGGTTCTTC. The V call is TRBV19, the J call TRBJ2-1, with 13 bases aligning to TRBD2. V trimming: 5 bases; J trimming: 15 bases; junction bases outside the gene matches: 10. This CDR3 has 14 amino acids. CDR1 and CDR2 from the germline V gene are LNHDA and SQIVND (reference sequence).

There are a few counts of this clone. This chain uses TRBV4-2 with TRBJ1-1; unclear D gene. Per the germline V gene, CDR1 is LGHNA and CDR2 is YNFKEQ. This CDR3 has 13 residues. V dropped 0 bases and J dropped 5 bases, with 7 bases sitting between them. Here the CDR3 reads CASSQEPRTEAFF. The CDR3 nucleotides read TGTGCCAGCAGCCAAGAACCGCGGACTGAAGCTTTCTTT.

The chain uses TRBV7-2 and TRBJ2-1, with a tentative D call TRBD2 (5 bases). The length of the CDR3 is 14 residues. Germline values: CDR1 SGHTA, CDR2 FQGNSA. The germline V and J ends were trimmed by 6 bases and 6 bases, with 15 bases remaining between them. CDR3 sequence (DNA): TGTGCCAGCAGTCGGGGTCTGGCTACCAATGAGCAGTTCTTC. It codes for CASSRGLATNEQFF.

The chain recombines TRBV4-1 with TRBJ2-1; 9 bases fit TRBD2. Trimming took 4 bases from V and 7 from J; bases not matched to a gene: 8. CDR3 length equals 15 residues. Germline CDR1 is MGHRA and CDR2 is YSYEKL. The CDR3 nucleotides are TGCGCCAGCAGCCTCGGGCTAGCGGGGAGGAATGAGCAGTTCTTC. Translating gives CASSLGLAGRNEQFF.

The count of this clone is one. The V and J genes are TRBV2 and TRBJ2-1, with TRBD2 matching over 7 bases. Germline V CDR1 and CDR2: SNHLY, FYNNEI. The V and J ends lost 3 bases and 0 bases, in that order; junction bases with no gene match: 11. CDR3 length equals 18 residues. In nucleotides, the CDR3 is TGTGCCAGCAGTGACCAGCGGGGTGCAAAATCCTCCTACAATGAGCAGTTCTTC. It yields the protein CASSDQRGAKSSYNEQFF.

The chain has TRBV7-6 and TRBJ2-7; 14 bases are a match to TRBD2. The CDR3 consists of 19 residues. Losses at the gene ends were 0 bases for V and 0 bases for J; bases not matched to a gene: 7. CDR1 and CDR2 (germline): SGHVS, FNYEAQ. DNA for the CDR3: TGTGCCAGCAGCTTAGCGCTGGGACTAGCGGGGGACCGCTCCTACGAGCAGTACTTC. Amino acid sequence: CASSLALGLAGDRSYEQYF.

The chain combines TRBV7-8 with TRBJ2-6; D is perhaps TRBD1 (6 bases). V shed 3 bases and J shed 11 bases, with 17 bases lying between them. The germline CDR1 and CDR2 sequences are SGHVS and FQNEAQ. There are 15 residues in the CDR3. The DNA for the CDR3 is TGTGCCAGCAGCTTCGACAGGCCCCCAGGGTACGTCCTGACTTTC. As protein: CASSFDRPPGYVLTF.

The V call is TRBV11-2, the J call TRBJ2-7; possibly TRBD1 for D (6 bases). This CDR3 comprises 15 residues. Germline values: CDR1 SGHAT, CDR2 FQNNGV. Trimming left V 6 bases short and J 0 bases short, with 15 bases between. CDR3 in DNA: TGTGCCAGCAGATGGGACATTCTGAGCTCCTACGAGCAGTACTTC. Translating gives CASRWDILSSYEQYF.

This chain joins TRBV6-5 and TRBJ1-5; perhaps TRBD1 as D (6 bases). CDR1 is MNHEY and CDR2 is SVGAGI in the germline V gene. V was clipped by 6 bases and J by 2 bases, with 14 bases between them. There are 15 residues in the CDR3. In nucleotides, the CDR3 is TGTGCCAGCAGGAGCACAGGGTGGGGCAATCAGCCCCAGCATTTT. Its translation is CASRSTGWGNQPQHF.

The gene calls are TRBV28 and TRBJ1-5; TRBD1 matches at 8 bases. The CDR3 spans 14 residues. After removal of 8 bases from V and 5 bases from J, the junction contained 8 bases not matched to a gene. In germline, CDR1 is MDHEN, CDR2 SYDVKM. CDR3 residues: CASGTGGRYQPQHF. The CDR3 DNA sequence: TGTGCCAGCGGAACAGGGGGGCGATATCAGCCCCAGCATTTT.

This sequence joins TRBV28 and TRBJ2-1, with unresolved D. Germline V lookup: CDR1 MDHEN, CDR2 SYDVKM. This CDR3 region has 13 residues. V was cut by 3 bases and J by 5 bases, with 8 bases left in between. CDR3 protein: CASSFLTNNEQFF. The CDR3 DNA is TGTGCCAGCAGTTTTTTAACTAACAATGAGCAGTTCTTC.

The chain is built from TRBV30 and TRBJ1-2; 9 bases are shared with TRBD1. The CDR3 runs to 13 residues. CDR1 is GTSNPN and CDR2 is SVGIG in the germline V gene (reference sequence). Trimming took 2 bases from V and 5 from J; bases not matched to a gene: 3. Here the CDR3 DNA reads TGTGCCTGGAGTTTAGGACAGGGGTATGGCTACACCTTC. It is translated as CAWSLGQGYGYTF.

The rearrangement links TRBV29-1 to TRBJ2-5; D gene unclear. Germline loops: CDR1 SQVTM, CDR2 ANQGSEA. The CDR3 is made up of 13 amino acids. Trimming left V 0 bases short and J 8 bases short, with 13 bases between. As DNA, the CDR3 is TGCAGCGTTGAAGAGCCGAACAAGAGAACCCAGTACTTC. Protein: CSVEEPNKRTQYF. The variable domain in full, with the rest retrieved from reference TRBV29-1 and TRBJ2-5, is SAVISQKPSRDICQRGTSLTIQCQVDSQVTMMFWYRQQPGQSLTLIATANQGSEATYESGFVIDKFPISRPNLTFSTLTVSNMSPEDSSIYLCSVEEPNKRTQYFGPGTRLLVL.

The chain uses TRBV27 and TRBJ1-2; D ambiguous. The V gene's germline CDR1 is MNHEY and CDR2 SMNVEV (reference sequence). This CDR3 spans 13 amino acids. V lost 7 bases and J lost 5, with 14 bases in between. In DNA form, the CDR3 reads TGTGCCAGCATCAAGAGCAGCGGGTATGGCTACACCTTC. Protein sequence: CASIKSSGYGYTF.

The rearrangement joins TRBV14 to TRBJ2-5, with D perhaps matching TRBD1 (6 bases). The CDR3 extends over 18 amino acids. The V end lost 1 base, the J end lost 0 bases, and 18 bases lay between the germline ends. The germline V gene encodes CDR1 SGHDN and CDR2 FVKESK. In nucleotides, the CDR3 is TGTGCCAGCAGCCAAGTCTCATTTAGGGGGTCGTACCAAGAGACCCAGTACTTC. The encoded protein is CASSQVSFRGSYQETQYF. Supplemented by reference TRBV14 and TRBJ2-5, the full variable domain reads EAGVTQFPSHSVIEKGQTVTLRCDPISGHDNLYWYRRVMGKEIKFLLHFVKESKQDESGMPNNRFLAERTGGTYSTLKVQPAELEDSGVYFCASSQVSFRGSYQETQYFGPGTRLLVL.

This chain links TRBV29-1 with TRBJ1-4, with D perhaps matching TRBD1 (5 bases). Germline V gene sequence: CDR1 SQVTM, CDR2 ANQGSEA. The CDR3 totals 14 residues. V shed 4 bases and J shed 0 bases, with 9 bases lying between them. CDR3 coding DNA: TGCAGCGTTGGCGGGGGGGCAACTAATGAAAAACTGTTTTTT. This sequence encodes CSVGGGATNEKLFF.

The V and J genes are TRBV7-8 and TRBJ2-7; 7 positions agree with TRBD1. The germline CDR1 and CDR2 sequences are SGHVS and FQNEAQ. The CDR3 covers 14 residues. The junction had 0 bases not matched to a gene; V was cut back by 1 base and J by 0 bases. The CDR3 DNA is TGTGCCAGCAGCTTAGGGGACAGCTCCTACGAGCAGTACTTC. This gives the protein CASSLGDSSYEQYF.

This rearrangement joins TRBV19 to TRBJ2-1, with D possibly being TRBD1 (6 bases). The CDR3 length is 13 residues. Germline CDR1 and CDR2: LNHDA and SQIVND (reference sequence). The V gene lost 1 base and the J gene lost 9 bases, with 10 bases spanning the gap. This chain's CDR3 is CASSIVQGVEQFF. CDR3 in DNA: TGTGCCAGTAGTATAGTACAGGGTGTTGAGCAGTTCTTC.